These 9 T cell receptor beta chains originate from one sample sequenced in a study of glioma-infiltrating T cells after dendritic cell vaccination. The protocol was immunoSEQ multiplex PCR, while the TCRdb copy is restricted to in-frame clones and leaves out a portion. The sample has 65,000 or so clones, 86% seen once. Time point defined: after dendritic cell vaccination, including at tumor progression/relapse. The source material was blood, sampled after dendritic cell vaccination. The source of these receptors is a human donor with glioblastoma.

The chain employs TRBV2 and TRBJ1-5; 8 nucleotides align to TRBD1. Germline loops: CDR1 SNHLY, CDR2 FYNNEI. This CDR3 is built from 14 residues. V dropped 8 bases and J dropped 3; count of bases not matched to a gene: 6. CDR3 loop: CASGPDRDNQPQHF. The CDR3 coding sequence is TGTGCCAGCGGTCCGGACAGGGACAATCAGCCCCAGCATTTT.

The V gene is TRBV30, the J gene TRBJ1-2; no firm D call. V dropped 2 bases and J dropped 3 bases, with 10 bases sitting between them. Per germline, CDR1 GTSNPN and CDR2 SVGIG (reference sequence). This CDR3 contains 13 residues. The CDR3 coding sequence is TGTGCCTGGAGTTCCGACACCTACTATGGCTACACCTTC. Protein product: CAWSSDTYYGYTF.

The chain is built from TRBV7-9 and TRBJ2-1; no definite D call. The V and J ends lost 5 bases and 3 bases respectively, with 11 bases between them. CDR3 length equals 14 residues. Germline V CDR1 and CDR2: SEHNR, FQNEAQ (reference sequence). The CDR3 spells CASSPKSGYNEQFF. The CDR3 bases are TGTGCCAGCAGCCCTAAGTCGGGCTACAATGAGCAGTTCTTC.

The chain is built from TRBV9 and TRBJ2-2, with TRBD2 matching 12 bases. The J segment lost 1 base and the V segment lost 0 bases, leaving 7 bases of the junction unmatched. The CDR3 consists of 19 residues. The V gene's germline CDR1 is SGDLS and CDR2 YYNGEE. CDR3 region: CASSVARTSGIMNTGELFF. CDR3 DNA: TGTGCCAGCAGCGTAGCTCGGACTAGCGGGATAATGAACACCGGGGAGCTGTTTTTT.

The rearrangement uses TRBV19 and TRBJ1-6; 9 positions match TRBD1. J was trimmed by 5 bases and V by 4 bases; bases with no gene match: 9. CDR1 is LNHDA and CDR2 is SQIVND in the germline V gene (reference sequence). This CDR3 contains 17 residues. Written as DNA, the CDR3 is TGTGCCAGTAGTACCCCTCTCGGACAGGGGAATAATTCACCCCTCCACTTT. This gives the protein CASSTPLGQGNNSPLHF.

The V call is TRBV5-1, the J call TRBJ2-5; possible D gene TRBD2, 6 bases. The length of the CDR3 is 17 residues. The germline V gene has CDR1 SGHRS and CDR2 YFSETQ. V dropped 9 bases and J dropped 2 bases, with 26 bases sitting between them. The DNA of the CDR3 is TGCGCCACCCCTTTACCGCTGCGGGGACGGATGCAAGAGACCCAGTACTTC. Translation: CATPLPLRGRMQETQYF. Combining the CDR3 with reference TRBV5-1 and TRBJ2-5 gives the whole variable domain KAGVTQTPRYLIKTRGQQVTLSCSPISGHRSVSWYQQTPGQGLQFLFEYFSETQRNKGNFPGRFSGRQFSNSRSEMNVSTLELGDSALYLCATPLPLRGRMQETQYFGPGTRLLVL.

The DNA of the CDR3 is TGTGCCAGCAGCCAGAGGAGACCAAACACAGATACGCAGTATTTT. Translated, it gives CASSQRRPNTDTQYF. The chain carries TRBV7-2 and TRBJ2-3, with D hard to call. Trimming stripped 5 bases from V and 2 bases from J, with 14 bases between. This CDR3 is 15 amino acids long. Germline V gene data show CDR1 as SGHTA and CDR2 as FQGNSA.

Of note for this clone: A read error may produce the germline difference seen at one junction end. This same CDR3 is encoded by further DNA sequences in the sample. This chain connects TRBV7-2 to TRBJ1-6; 7 bases are shared with TRBD1. This CDR3 has 16 amino acids. Germline V lookup: CDR1 SGHTA, CDR2 FQGNSA. CDR3 amino acids: CASSLEARGFNSPLHF. The CDR3 DNA reads as TGTGCCAGCAGCTTAGAAGCCAGGGGGTTTAATTCCCCCCTCCACTTT. The full variable domain, completed using reference TRBV7-2 and TRBJ1-6, is GAGVSQSPSNKVTEKGKDVELRCDPISGHTALYWYRQSLGQGLEFLIYFQGNSAPDKSGLPSDRFSAERTGGSVSTLTIQRTQQEDSAVYLCASSLEARGFNSPLHFGNGTRLTVT.

The J gene is TRBJ2-7, the V gene TRBV7-6; 7 bases are shared with TRBD1. Losses at the gene ends were 5 bases for V and 3 bases for J; bases not matched to a gene: 10. There are 15 residues in the CDR3. Germline V gene lookup returns CDR1 SGHVS and CDR2 FNYEAQ. The CDR3 sequence: CASSPPQGVLYEQYF. The CDR3 nucleotides are TGTGCCAGCAGCCCCCCCCAGGGGGTCCTCTACGAGCAGTACTTC.